Included here is one TCR beta chain sequence, with context. No cognate antigen has been identified for it. The input lacks base qualities; no much larger clone sits a single base away. This record comes from a study of shared clonotypes between healthy human individuals (TCRdb year 2020). A note on the overall study: A couple of women and a few men aged 18 to 49 years were included in the cohort. Per donor, three plates each were used for CD4 naive and CD4 memory, two for CD8 naive, and one for CD8 memory. To estimate repertoire size and how much clonotype sharing occurs between individuals, the study deeply sequenced the blood TCR repertoires of a handful of healthy adults. To increase sequencing depth and limit assay-specific biases, TCR repertoire library preparation and sequencing were carried out by different laboratories using diverse techniques. Leukapheresis yielded between about 0.8 and 9.5 billion PBMCs per donor.

Using the deep immunoSEQ assay, multiplex PCR amplified TCR CDR3 regions from genomic DNA. Extracted genomic DNA from each cell subset was distributed evenly across all wells of several immunoSEQ 96-well plates, and each plate was treated as a replicate. For sorted subsets, each replicate PCR was loaded with about 0.2 ug genomic DNA, equivalent to 32,000 or so T cell genomes. Purified libraries were quantified with a Qubit 3.0 fluorometer, sized on a Bioanalyzer 2100, and re-quantified with the KAPA Library Quantification kit. A separate single-read 150-cycle Illumina NextSeq 550 flow cell was used to sequence each immunoSEQ 96-well plate. Processing in the source paper ran as follows. Because the immunoSEQ output included only junctional sequences and no quality scores, the filtering could not be the same as the filtering used for full-length reads. To assign V/J genes and CDR3, sequences were annotated against IMGT germline references using PyIR, a Python wrapper for IgBLAST v1.9. Any read was removed if the V/J assignment was weak (E-value above 1e-6), the CDR3 was missing, or the read contained stop codons, out-of-frame junctions, or ambiguous translated residues. A V3J clonotype was defined by an identical inferred V gene, J gene, and CDR3 amino acid sequence. The percentage overlap between two repertoires was calculated by dividing the number of shared unique clonotypes by the size of the smaller repertoire. Richness of each repertoire was evaluated using RTK rarefaction, the Chao1 estimator, and Recon v2.1 estimates of unobserved clonotypes. Generation probabilities for all TCRbeta clonotypes obtained by the gDNA method from several donors were computed using OLGA. TCRdb took over this immuneACCESS table, retaining in-frame rearrangements with V and J assigned. Such tables are incomplete; in checked studies, under half of the missing clones stem from an unresolved V gene, and the remainder is unexplained. D and trimming were read from the DNA, whereas the V and J calls and clone size are those reported in that table. This sample holds roughly 2.5 million clones; more than 80% were observed only once. Over 0.12% of the sample goes to the ten largest clones.

Including the terminal cysteine and phenylalanine, the CDR3 comprises 13 residues. The kept DNA is CDR3 alone, 39 bases in frame from the first base. V is pared back by 6 bases and J by 1 base, with 12 bases lying between the germline termini. CDR1 and CDR2 are drawn from the germline V gene: SQVTM, ANQGSEA. On the study overall, not on this receptor specifically: Sampling was restricted to blood, and TCR repertoires in tissue are likely to differ from TCR repertoires in blood. About 4.5% of naive CD4, approximately 3.7% of naive CD8, about 2.5% of memory CD4, and about 0.4% of memory CD8 clonotypes were shared across several donors. The small number of donors limited the genetic and exposure-history diversity represented. Clonotypes shared by all four sorted-subset donors showed higher generation probabilities than non-shared clonotypes. Larger estimated clonotype richness was generally found for naive subsets than for memory subsets. Even with the large sequencing depth, rarefaction of the sorted-subset datasets indicated that sequencing was incomplete. Pairwise subsampling indicated that sequencing depth was expected to affect the degree of clonotype sharing among donors.

The donors were healthy, HIV-negative adults who had no recently reported acute infections or vaccinations. Every donor was a Caucasian adult living in Nashville, Tennessee, USA. Magnetic negative selection was used to enrich CD4+ T cells, after which naive cells were positively selected on CD45RA and the negative fraction became the memory subset. Blood was obtained by leukapheresis, after which PBMCs were separated by Ficoll-Histopaque density gradient centrifugation and cryopreserved in liquid nitrogen vapor phase. Analytical flow cytometry was used to check the purity and quantity of each magnetically sorted T cell population. Genomic DNA was isolated from each sorted fraction and quantified by UV absorbance on a Nanodrop 2000c.

The sequence links TRBV29-1 to TRBJ1-2; the D segment cannot be called with confidence. Sequenced sample: naive CD4+ T cells sorted from blood. The cell subset or site label corresponds to: CD45RA+ positively selected. The source is a man between 18 and 35 years old in good health. The CDR3: CSVYRAYNYGYTF. The sequence in DNA is TGCAGCGTGTACCGGGCCTATAACTATGGCTACACCTTC.